This TCR beta chain was captured in a study of T cell responses to AZD1222 COVID-19 vaccine. As for the study in general: The study pooled second doses at about 4 or about 12 weeks. Overall study findings and caveats: Compared with day 0, the breadth and depth of the Spike-specific TCR repertoire rose significantly after two doses of AZD1222. Just 5 to 7 people given AZD1222 tested seropositive at baseline. Clonal diversity may have been underestimated in mostly white British donors.

The CDR3 runs to 15 residues. Germline V gene data show CDR1 as SGHNT and CDR2 as YYREEE (reference sequence). The J segment lost 3 bases and the V segment lost 4 bases, leaving 9 bases of the junction unmatched. Produced via immunoSEQ multiplex PCR; TCRdb's table is partial and in-frame only. This sample has about 150,000 clones; over 75% occur once, and the top ten carry 1.4%. On this clone: The antigen remains unidentified.

The J gene is TRBJ1-1, the V gene TRBV5-4, with 7 bases lining up with TRBD1. The TCR originated in an adult in good health. The input for sequencing was peripheral blood, taken on day 0 of AZD1222 vaccination. CDR3 sequence reads: CASSTPQGKYTEAFF. The CDR3 nucleotides are TGTGCCAGCAGCACCCCACAGGGGAAGTACACTGAAGCTTTCTTT.